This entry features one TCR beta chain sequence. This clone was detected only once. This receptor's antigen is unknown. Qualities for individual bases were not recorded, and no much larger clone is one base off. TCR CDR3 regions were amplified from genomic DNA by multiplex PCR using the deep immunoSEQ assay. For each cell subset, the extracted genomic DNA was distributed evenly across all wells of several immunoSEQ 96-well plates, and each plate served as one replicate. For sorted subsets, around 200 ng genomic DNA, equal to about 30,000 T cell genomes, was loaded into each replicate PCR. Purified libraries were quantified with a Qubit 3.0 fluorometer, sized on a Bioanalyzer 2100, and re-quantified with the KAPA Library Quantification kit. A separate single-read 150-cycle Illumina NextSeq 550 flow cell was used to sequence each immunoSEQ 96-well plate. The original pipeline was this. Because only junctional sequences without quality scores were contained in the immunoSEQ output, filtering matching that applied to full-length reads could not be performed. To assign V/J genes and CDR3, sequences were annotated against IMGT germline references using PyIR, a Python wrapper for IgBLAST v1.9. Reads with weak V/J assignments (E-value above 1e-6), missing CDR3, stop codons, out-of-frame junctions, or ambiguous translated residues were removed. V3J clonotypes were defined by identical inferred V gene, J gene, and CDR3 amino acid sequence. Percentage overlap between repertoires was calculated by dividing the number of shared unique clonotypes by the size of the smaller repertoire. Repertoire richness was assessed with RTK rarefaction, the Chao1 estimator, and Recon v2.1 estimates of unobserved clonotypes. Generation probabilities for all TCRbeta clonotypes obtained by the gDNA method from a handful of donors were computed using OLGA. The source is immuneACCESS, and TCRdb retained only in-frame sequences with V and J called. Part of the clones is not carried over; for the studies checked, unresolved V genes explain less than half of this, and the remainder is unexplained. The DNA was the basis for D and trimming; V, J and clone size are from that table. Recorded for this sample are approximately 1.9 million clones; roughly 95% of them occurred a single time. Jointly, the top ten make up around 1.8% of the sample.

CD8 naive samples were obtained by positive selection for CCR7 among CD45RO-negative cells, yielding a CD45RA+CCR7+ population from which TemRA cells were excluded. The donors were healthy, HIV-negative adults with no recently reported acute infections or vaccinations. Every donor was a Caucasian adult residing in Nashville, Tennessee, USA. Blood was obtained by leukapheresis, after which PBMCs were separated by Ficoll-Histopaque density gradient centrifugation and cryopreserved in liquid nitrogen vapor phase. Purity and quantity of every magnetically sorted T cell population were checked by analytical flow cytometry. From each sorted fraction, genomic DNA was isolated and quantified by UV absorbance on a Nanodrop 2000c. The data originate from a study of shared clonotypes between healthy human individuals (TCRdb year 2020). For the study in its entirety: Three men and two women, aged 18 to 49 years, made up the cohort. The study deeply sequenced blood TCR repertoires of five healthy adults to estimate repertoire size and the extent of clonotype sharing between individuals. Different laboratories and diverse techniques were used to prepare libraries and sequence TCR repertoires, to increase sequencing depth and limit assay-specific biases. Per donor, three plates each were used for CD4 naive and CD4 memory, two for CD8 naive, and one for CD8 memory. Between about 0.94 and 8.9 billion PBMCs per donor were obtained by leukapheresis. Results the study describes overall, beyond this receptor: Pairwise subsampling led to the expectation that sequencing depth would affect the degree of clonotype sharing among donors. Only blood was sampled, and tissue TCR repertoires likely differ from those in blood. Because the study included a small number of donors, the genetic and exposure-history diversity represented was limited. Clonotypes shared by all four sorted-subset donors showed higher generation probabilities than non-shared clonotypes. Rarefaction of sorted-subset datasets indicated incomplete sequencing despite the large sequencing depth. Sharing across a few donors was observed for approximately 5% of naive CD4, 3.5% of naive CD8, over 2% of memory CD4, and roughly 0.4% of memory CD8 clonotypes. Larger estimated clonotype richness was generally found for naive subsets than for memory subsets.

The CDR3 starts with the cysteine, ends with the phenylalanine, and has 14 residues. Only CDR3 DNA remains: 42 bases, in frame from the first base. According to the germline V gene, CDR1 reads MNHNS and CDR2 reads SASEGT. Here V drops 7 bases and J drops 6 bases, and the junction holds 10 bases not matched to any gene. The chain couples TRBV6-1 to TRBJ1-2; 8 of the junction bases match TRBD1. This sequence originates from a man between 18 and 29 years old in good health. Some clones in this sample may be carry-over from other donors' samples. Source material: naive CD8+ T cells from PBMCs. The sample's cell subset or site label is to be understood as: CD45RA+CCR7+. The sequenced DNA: TGTGCCAGCATTTCCGGGACAGGTTACGATGGCTACACCTTC. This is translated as CASISGTGYDGYTF.